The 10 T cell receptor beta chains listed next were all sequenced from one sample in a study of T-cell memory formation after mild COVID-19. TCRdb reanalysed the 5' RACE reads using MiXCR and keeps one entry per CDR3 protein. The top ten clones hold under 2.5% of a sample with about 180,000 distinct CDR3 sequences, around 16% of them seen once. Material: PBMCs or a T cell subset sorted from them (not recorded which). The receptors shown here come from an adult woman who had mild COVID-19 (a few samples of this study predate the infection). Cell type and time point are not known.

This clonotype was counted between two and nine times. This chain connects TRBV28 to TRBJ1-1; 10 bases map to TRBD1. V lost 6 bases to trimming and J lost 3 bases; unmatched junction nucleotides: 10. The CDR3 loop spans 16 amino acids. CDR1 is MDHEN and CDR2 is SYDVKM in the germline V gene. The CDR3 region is CASSQTGGRRDTEAFF. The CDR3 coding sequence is TGTGCCAGCAGCCAGACAGGGGGCAGGCGTGACACTGAAGCTTTCTTT. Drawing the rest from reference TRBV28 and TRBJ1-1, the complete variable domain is DVKVTQSSRYLVKRTGEKVFLECVQDMDHENMFWYRQDPGLGLRLIYFSYDVKMKEKGDIPEGYSVSREKKERFSLILESASTNQTSMYLCASSQTGGRRDTEAFFGQGTRLTVV.

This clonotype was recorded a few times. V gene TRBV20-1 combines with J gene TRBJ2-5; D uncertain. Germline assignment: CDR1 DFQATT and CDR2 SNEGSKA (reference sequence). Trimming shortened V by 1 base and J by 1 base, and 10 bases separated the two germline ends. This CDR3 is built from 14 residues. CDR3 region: CSARAASIQETQYF. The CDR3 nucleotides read TGCAGTGCTAGAGCCGCGAGTATCCAAGAGACCCAGTACTTC.

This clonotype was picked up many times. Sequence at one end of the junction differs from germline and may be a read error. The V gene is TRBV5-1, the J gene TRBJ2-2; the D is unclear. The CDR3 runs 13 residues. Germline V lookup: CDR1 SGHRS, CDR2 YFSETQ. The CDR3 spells CASSLGNTGELFF. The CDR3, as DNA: TGTGCCAGCAGCTTGGGCAACACCGGGGAGCTGTTTTTT.

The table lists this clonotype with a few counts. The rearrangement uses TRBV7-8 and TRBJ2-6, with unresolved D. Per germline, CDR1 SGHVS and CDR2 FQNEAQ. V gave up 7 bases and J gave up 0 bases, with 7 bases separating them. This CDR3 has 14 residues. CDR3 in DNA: TGTGCCAGCACTACCTCCTCTGGGGCCAACGTCCTGACTTTC. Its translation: CASTTSSGANVLTF.

As DNA, the CDR3 is TGCAGTGCTAGAGTCGGGGGGGGAGACACTGAAGCTTTCTTT. The encoded protein is CSARVGGGDTEAFF. The chain uses TRBV20-1 and TRBJ1-1, with D tentatively TRBD1 (5 bases). Germline V lookup: CDR1 DFQATT, CDR2 SNEGSKA (reference sequence). The germline V and J ends were trimmed by 1 base and 3 bases, with 12 bases remaining between them. The CDR3 contains 14 residues.

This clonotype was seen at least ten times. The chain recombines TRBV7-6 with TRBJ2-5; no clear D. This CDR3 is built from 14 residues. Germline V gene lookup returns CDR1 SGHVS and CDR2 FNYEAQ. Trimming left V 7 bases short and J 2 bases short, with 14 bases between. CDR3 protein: CASTLGGQQETQYF. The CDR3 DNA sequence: TGTGCCAGCACCTTGGGTGGGCAGCAAGAGACCCAGTACTTC.

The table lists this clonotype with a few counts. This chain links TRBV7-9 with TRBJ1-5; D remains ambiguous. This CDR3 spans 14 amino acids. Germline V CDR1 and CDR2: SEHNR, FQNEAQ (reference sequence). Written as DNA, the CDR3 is TGTGCGAGTACCGGGCCTGGAACGAATCAGCCCCAGCATTTT. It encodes CASTGPGTNQPQHF.

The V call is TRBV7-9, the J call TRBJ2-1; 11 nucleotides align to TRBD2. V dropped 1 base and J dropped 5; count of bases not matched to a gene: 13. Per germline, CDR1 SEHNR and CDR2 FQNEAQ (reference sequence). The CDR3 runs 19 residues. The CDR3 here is CASSLGGLAGGAIHNEQFF. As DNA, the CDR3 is TGTGCCAGCAGCTTAGGGGGTCTAGCGGGGGGCGCGATCCACAATGAGCAGTTCTTC.

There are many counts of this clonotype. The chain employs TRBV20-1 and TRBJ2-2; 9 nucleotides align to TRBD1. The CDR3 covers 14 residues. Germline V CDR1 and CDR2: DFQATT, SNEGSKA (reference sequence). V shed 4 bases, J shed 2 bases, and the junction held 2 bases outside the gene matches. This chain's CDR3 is CSAKQGANTGELFF. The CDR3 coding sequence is TGCAGTGCTAAACAGGGGGCTAACACCGGGGAGCTGTTTTTT.

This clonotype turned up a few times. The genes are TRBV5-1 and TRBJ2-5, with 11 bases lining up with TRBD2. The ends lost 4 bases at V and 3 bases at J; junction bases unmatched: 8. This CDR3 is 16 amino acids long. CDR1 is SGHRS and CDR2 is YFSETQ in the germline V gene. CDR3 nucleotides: TGCGCCAGCAGCCAAGAGGGACTAGCGGAGAAAGAGACCCAGTACTTC. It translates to CASSQEGLAEKETQYF.